The 11 T cell receptor beta chains given below trace back to one sample, sequenced in a study of shared clonotypes between healthy human individuals. CD45RO negativity and positive selection for CCR7 defined naive CD8 cells, a population that excluded terminally differentiated effector memory CD45RA+ cells. Only in-frame clones appear in the TCRdb table, and some are missing; sequencing was by immunoSEQ multiplex PCR. The sample shows hundreds of thousands of clones, about 96% of them seen only once. The source material was naive CD8+ T cells sorted from blood. All receptors derive from a woman between 25 and 40 years old in good health.

The V gene is TRBV6-5, the J gene TRBJ2-7; the D is unclear. Germline-derived CDR1 and CDR2 are MNHEY and SVGAGI. The CDR3 runs 13 residues. Trimming stripped 0 bases from V and 9 bases from J, with 12 bases between. The CDR3 bases are TGTGCCAGCAGTTACTCGGTCGAGCAAGTGCAGTACTTC. Translated, it gives CASSYSVEQVQYF.

DNA of the CDR3: TGTGCCAGCAGTTCGTTCGCAGGGTTAGGGAACACTGAAGCTTTCTTT. Amino acids: CASSSFAGLGNTEAFF. The chain carries TRBV27 and TRBJ1-1; tentatively, D is TRBD1 (5 bases). Looked up from germline, CDR1 is MNHEY and CDR2 is SMNVEV (reference sequence). Trimming took 4 bases from V and 1 from J, leaving 16 bases between them. This CDR3 is 16 amino acids long.

As for this clone: This sample also contains other DNA sequences that code for the same CDR3. V usage is TRBV27 and J usage is TRBJ2-7; D might be TRBD2 (7 bases). The CDR3 has 14 residues. V was shortened by 2 bases and J by 4 bases, with 12 bases between the two germline ends. CDR1 and CDR2 (germline): MNHEY, SMNVEV (reference sequence). CDR3 in amino acids: CASSLVGGAYEQYF. CDR3 nucleotide sequence: TGTGCCAGCAGTTTAGTAGGGGGGGCGTACGAGCAGTACTTC.

The chain couples TRBV28 to TRBJ2-7, with 8 bases aligning to TRBD1. The V and J ends lost 6 bases and 3 bases, in that order; junction bases with no gene match: 13. From germline, CDR1 is MDHEN and CDR2 SYDVKM. The CDR3 runs 16 residues. Here the CDR3 reads CASSFLSTGGFYEQYF. The CDR3 region has the DNA TGTGCCAGCAGCTTTCTCAGTACAGGGGGTTTCTACGAGCAGTACTTC.

The chain employs TRBV19 and TRBJ1-5; TRBD1 agrees at 7 bases. Germline CDR1 is LNHDA and CDR2 is SQIVND (reference sequence). Trimming removed 0 bases from V and 1 base from J; junction bases left unmatched: 9. CDR3 length: 18 residues. CDR3 nucleotides: TGTGCCAGTAGTATAGATCGAGCTTTCAGGGGGAGCAATCAGCCCCAGCATTTT. Residues: CASSIDRAFRGSNQPQHF.

The rearrangement uses TRBV6-4 and TRBJ2-1, with 13 bases lining up with TRBD2. This CDR3 is built from 15 residues. V shed 6 bases and J 9 bases; nucleotides not matched to a gene: 8. CDR1 is MRHNA, CDR2 SNTAGT, per germline. DNA for the CDR3: TGTGCCAGCAGCCCCAGGGGACTAGCGGGACCTGAGCAGTTCTTC. Translation: CASSPRGLAGPEQFF.

The V gene is TRBV6-1, the J gene TRBJ1-1; the D is unclear. The germline V and J ends were trimmed by 1 base and 4 bases, with 19 bases remaining between them. CDR3 length: 17 residues. In germline, CDR1 is MNHNS, CDR2 SASEGT. The CDR3 region is CASSEEQTIDWSTEAFF. In DNA, the CDR3 is TGTGCCAGCAGTGAAGAACAGACTATCGACTGGTCCACTGAAGCTTTCTTT.

The V call is TRBV15, the J call TRBJ1-2, with 9 bases identical to TRBD1. The CDR3 covers 16 residues. The germline V gene encodes CDR1 LNHNV and CDR2 YYDKDF (reference sequence). V gave up 3 bases and J gave up 6 bases; unmatched junction bases: 11. The CDR3 loop is CATSREYAGTGHGYTF. The CDR3 nucleotides read TGTGCCACCAGCAGGGAATACGCCGGGACAGGGCATGGCTACACCTTC.

The V and J genes are TRBV2 and TRBJ2-3; D call uncertain. Germline CDR1 SNHLY, CDR2 FYNNEI. V was shortened by 1 base and J by 6 bases, with 11 bases between the two germline ends. This CDR3 region has 14 residues. CDR3 DNA: TGTGCCAGCAGTGAAGTTTTTAGTCCGGATACGCAGTATTTT. It encodes CASSEVFSPDTQYF. Complete variable domain (other parts from reference TRBV2 and TRBJ2-3): EPEVTQTPSHQVTQMGQEVILRCVPISNHLYFYWYRQILGQKVEFLVSFYNNEISEKSEIFDDQFSVERPDGSNFTLKIRSTKLEDSAMYFCASSEVFSPDTQYFGPGTRLTVL.

The V call is TRBV19, the J call TRBJ2-1; maybe TRBD2 (5 bases). The CDR3 extends over 16 amino acids. The germline V gene encodes CDR1 LNHDA and CDR2 SQIVND (reference sequence). Trimming removed 1 base at V and 0 bases at J, with 10 bases between. CDR3 DNA sequence: TGTGCCAGTAGTATAGTAGCGTTCAGCTCCTACAATGAGCAGTTCTTC. It yields the protein CASSIVAFSSYNEQFF. The whole variable domain, filled in from reference TRBV19 and TRBJ2-1, reads DGGITQSPKYLFRKEGQNVTLSCEQNLNHDAMYWYRQDPGQGLRLIYYSQIVNDFQKGDIAEGYSVSREKKESFPLTVTSAQKNPTAFYLCASSIVAFSSYNEQFFGPGTRLTVL.

V and J are TRBV25-1 and TRBJ2-1, with D hard to call. The length of the CDR3 is 13 residues. Germline-derived CDR1 and CDR2 are MGHDK and SYGVNS. V was cut by 4 bases and J by 4 bases, with 8 bases left in between. Here the CDR3 DNA reads TGTGCCAGCAGTGTGGGAAGTTACAATGAGCAGTTCTTC. This codes for CASSVGSYNEQFF.